The present TCR beta chain was sequenced within a study of T cell responses to AZD1222 COVID-19 vaccine. CDR3 size: 13 residues. V was clipped by 5 bases and J by 5 bases; unmatched bases: 6. From germline, CDR1 is GTSNPN and CDR2 SVGIG (reference sequence). General study findings and limits: The repertoires were collected only after the peak T cell response. Clonal diversity may have been underestimated in mostly white British donors. Only a handful of AZD1222 recipients, more than five in all, had baseline seropositivity. The reported proportion of spike-specific TCRs targeting unmutated variant regions was nearly half.

This clone showed up just once. Its antigen is still unknown. The assay was immunoSEQ multiplex PCR, and TCRdb's table has in-frame clones only and misses some. Of about 76,000 clones listed, 88% are singletons. The specimen comprised peripheral blood, sampled on day 0 of MenACWY control vaccination. This receptor was identified in an adult in good health. This chain connects TRBV30 to TRBJ2-7, with 10 nucleotides matching TRBD1. CDR3 nucleotides: TGTGCCTGGTCGGGACAGGGGTTCCACGAGCAGTACTTC. It encodes CAWSGQGFHEQYF.